This TCR beta chain was identified in a study of glioma-infiltrating T cells after dendritic cell vaccination. CDR1 is SEHNR, CDR2 FQNEAQ, per germline (reference sequence). The CDR3 has 15 residues. V lost 3 bases and J 4 bases, leaving 15 bases between the germline ends. General study points: Complete blood and tumor specimen sets were limited to few patients.

The protocol was immunoSEQ multiplex PCR, while the TCRdb copy is restricted to in-frame clones and leaves out a portion. The sample lists around 100,000 clones, roughly 79% occurring once. As to this clone: The antigen remains undetermined.

The sample in question was blood, obtained before dendritic cell vaccination. The V gene is TRBV7-9, the J gene TRBJ1-1; D is unclear. This receptor was taken from a human donor with glioblastoma. The CDR3 region has the DNA TGTGCCAGCAGCTTTCTCTCCAACCGGGGCACTGAAGCTTTCTTT. Its protein product is CASSFLSNRGTEAFF.